Only a few counts were recorded for the clone carrying this T cell receptor beta chain. Its antigen remains unknown. The sample originates from a study of beta chain features in type 1 diabetes. Study-level results: A definitive answer on HLA type influencing TCRB rearrangement was not reached here. The naive, central memory and Treg TCRB repertoires of patients appeared to be more similar to one another than those of healthy donors.

In germline, CDR1 is SGHRS, CDR2 YFSETQ. The length of the CDR3 is 15 residues. V lost 1 base to trimming and J lost 8 bases, with 16 bases between them. The entirety of the isolated RNA underwent reverse transcription, so expressed TCRB transcripts were sequenced. Produced via immunoSEQ multiplex PCR; TCRdb's table is partial and in-frame only. The profile covers about 410,000 clones, with about 15% appearing a single time and roughly 0.033% taken by the ten largest. The sequencing sample was made of naive CD4+ T cells from blood. This clonotype was sampled from a young man in good health. The chain couples TRBV5-1 to TRBJ2-1, with D tentatively TRBD2 (6 bases). The CDR3 spells CASSLQEGLLDEQFF. In DNA form, the CDR3 reads TGCGCCAGCAGCTTGCAAGAGGGACTCTTAGATGAGCAGTTCTTC.